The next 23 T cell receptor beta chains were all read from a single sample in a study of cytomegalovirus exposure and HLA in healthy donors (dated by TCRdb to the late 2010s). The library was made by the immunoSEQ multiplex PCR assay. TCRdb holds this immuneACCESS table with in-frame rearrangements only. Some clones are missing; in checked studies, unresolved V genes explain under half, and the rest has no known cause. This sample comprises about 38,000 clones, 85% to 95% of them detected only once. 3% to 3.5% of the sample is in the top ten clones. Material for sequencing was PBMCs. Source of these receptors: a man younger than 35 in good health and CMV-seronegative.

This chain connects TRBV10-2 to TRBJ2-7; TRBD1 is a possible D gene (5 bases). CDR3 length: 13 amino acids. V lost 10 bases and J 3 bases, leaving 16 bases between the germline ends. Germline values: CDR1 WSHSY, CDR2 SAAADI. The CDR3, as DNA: TGCGCCATCCAGGCAGGGCCTGTCTACGAGCAGTACTTC. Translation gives CAIQAGPVYEQYF.

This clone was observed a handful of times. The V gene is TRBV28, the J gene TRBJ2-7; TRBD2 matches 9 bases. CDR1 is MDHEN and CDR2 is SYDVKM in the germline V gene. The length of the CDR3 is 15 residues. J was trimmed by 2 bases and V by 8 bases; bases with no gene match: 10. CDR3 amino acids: CASVKEAGGPYEQYF. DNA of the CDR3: TGTGCCAGCGTAAAAGAAGCGGGAGGCCCCTACGAGCAGTACTTC.

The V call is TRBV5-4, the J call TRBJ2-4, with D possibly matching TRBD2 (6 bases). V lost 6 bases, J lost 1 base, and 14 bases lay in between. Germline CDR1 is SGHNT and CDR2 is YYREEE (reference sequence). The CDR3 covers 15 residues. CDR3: CASTLAPEAKNIQYF. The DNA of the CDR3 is TGTGCCAGCACACTAGCCCCAGAGGCCAAAAACATTCAGTACTTC.

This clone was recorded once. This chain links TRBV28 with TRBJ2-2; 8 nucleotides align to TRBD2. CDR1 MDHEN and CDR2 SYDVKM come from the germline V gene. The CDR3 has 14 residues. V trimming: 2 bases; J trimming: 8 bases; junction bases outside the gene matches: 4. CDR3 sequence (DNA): TGTGCCAGCAGTTTAAGCGGGAGAAGAGGGGAGCTGTTTTTT. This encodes CASSLSGRRGELFF.

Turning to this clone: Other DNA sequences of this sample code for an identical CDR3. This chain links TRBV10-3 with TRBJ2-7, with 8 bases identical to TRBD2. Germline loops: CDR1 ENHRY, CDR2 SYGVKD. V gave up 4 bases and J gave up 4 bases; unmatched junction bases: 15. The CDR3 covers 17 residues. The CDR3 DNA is TGTGCCATCAGTGCCCCCACAAAGCGGGAGATGAGGTACGAGCAGTACTTC. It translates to CAISAPTKREMRYEQYF.

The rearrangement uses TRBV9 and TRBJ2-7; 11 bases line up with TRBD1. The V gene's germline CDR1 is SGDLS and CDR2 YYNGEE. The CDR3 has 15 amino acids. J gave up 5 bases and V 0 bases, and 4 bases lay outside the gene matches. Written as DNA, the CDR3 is TGTGCCAGCAGCGTAGAGGGACAGGGGGTCCACGAGCAGTACTTC. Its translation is CASSVEGQGVHEQYF. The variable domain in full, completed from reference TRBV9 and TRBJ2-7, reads DSGVTQTPKHLITATGQRVTLRCSPRSGDLSVYWYQQSLDQGLQFLIQYYNGEERAKGNILERFSAQQFPDLHSELNLSSLELGDSALYFCASSVEGQGVHEQYFGPGTRLTVT.

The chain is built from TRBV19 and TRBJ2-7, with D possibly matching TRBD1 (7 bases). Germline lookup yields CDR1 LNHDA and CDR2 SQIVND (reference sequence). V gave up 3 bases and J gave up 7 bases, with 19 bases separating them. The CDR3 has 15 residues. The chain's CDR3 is CASSIGGRGVREQYF. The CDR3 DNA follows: TGTGCCAGTAGTATCGGAGGCAGGGGGGTTAGAGAGCAGTACTTC. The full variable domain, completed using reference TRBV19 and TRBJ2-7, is DGGITQSPKYLFRKEGQNVTLSCEQNLNHDAMYWYRQDPGQGLRLIYYSQIVNDFQKGDIAEGYSVSREKKESFPLTVTSAQKNPTAFYLCASSIGGRGVREQYFGPGTRLTVT.

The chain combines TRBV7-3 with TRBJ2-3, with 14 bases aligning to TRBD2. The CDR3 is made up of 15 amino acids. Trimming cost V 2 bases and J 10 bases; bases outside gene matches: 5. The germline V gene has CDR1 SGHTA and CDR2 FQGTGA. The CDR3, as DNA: TGTGCCAGCAGCTTACAGGGGACTAGCGGGAGCCCGCAGTATTTT. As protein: CASSLQGTSGSPQYF.

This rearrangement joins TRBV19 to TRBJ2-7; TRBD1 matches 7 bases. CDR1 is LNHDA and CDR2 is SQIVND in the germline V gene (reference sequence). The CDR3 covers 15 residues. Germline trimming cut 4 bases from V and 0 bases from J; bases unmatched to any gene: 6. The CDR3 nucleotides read TGTGCCAGTAGTACCTACAGGGGCTCCTCCTACGAGCAGTACTTC. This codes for CASSTYRGSSYEQYF.

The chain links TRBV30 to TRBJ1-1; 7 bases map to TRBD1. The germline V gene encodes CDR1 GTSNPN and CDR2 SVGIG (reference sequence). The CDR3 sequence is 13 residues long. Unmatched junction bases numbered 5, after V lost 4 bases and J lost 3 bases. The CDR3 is CAWKNTGDTEAFF. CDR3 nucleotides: TGTGCCTGGAAGAACACAGGGGACACTGAAGCTTTCTTT.

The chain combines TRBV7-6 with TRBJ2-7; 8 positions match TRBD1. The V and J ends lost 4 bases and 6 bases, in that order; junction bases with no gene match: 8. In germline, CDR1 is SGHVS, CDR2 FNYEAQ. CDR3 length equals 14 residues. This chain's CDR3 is CASSYTGGTLEQYF. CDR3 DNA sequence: TGTGCCAGCAGCTACACAGGGGGTACCCTCGAGCAGTACTTC.

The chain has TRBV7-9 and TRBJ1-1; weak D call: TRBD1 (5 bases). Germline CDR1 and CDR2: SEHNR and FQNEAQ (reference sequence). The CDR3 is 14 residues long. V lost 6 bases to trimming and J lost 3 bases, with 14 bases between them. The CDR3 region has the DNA TGTGCCAGCAGTTCACAGGTTGTGGACACTGAAGCTTTCTTT. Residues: CASSSQVVDTEAFF.

CDR3 loop: CASSLGTGLAVYEQYF. The CDR3 bases are TGTGCCAGCAGCTTGGGAACGGGACTAGCGGTCTACGAGCAGTACTTC. The chain has TRBV5-6 and TRBJ2-7; TRBD2 agrees at 11 bases. The V gene end was trimmed by 0 bases and the J gene end by 3 bases; junction bases not matched to a gene: 5. The CDR3 extends over 16 amino acids. Germline values: CDR1 SGHDT, CDR2 YYEEEE.

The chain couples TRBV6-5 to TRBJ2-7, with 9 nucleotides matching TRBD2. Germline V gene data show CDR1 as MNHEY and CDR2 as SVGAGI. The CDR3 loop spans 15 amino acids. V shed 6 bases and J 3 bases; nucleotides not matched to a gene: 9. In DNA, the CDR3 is TGTGCCAGCAGCCGTCATAGCGGGGGTGACTACGAGCAGTACTTC. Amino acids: CASSRHSGGDYEQYF.

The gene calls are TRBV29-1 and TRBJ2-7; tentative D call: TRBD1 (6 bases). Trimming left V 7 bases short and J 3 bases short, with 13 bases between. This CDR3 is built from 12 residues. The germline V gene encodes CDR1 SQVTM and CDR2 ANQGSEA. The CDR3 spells CSGRGQSYEQYF. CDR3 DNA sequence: TGCAGCGGGCGAGGACAGAGCTACGAGCAGTACTTC.

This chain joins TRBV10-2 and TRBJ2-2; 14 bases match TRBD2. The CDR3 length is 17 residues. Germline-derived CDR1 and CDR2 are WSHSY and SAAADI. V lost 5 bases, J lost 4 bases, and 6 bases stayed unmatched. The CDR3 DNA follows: TGCGCCAGCAGTCGGAGTGGACTAGCGGGGGGCACCGGGGAGCTGTTTTTT. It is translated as CASSRSGLAGGTGELFF.

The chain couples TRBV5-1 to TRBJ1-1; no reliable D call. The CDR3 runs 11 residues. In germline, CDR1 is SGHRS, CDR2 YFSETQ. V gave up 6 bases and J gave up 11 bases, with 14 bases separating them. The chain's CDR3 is CASTPDPEAFF. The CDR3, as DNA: TGCGCCAGCACCCCCGATCCGGAGGCTTTCTTT.

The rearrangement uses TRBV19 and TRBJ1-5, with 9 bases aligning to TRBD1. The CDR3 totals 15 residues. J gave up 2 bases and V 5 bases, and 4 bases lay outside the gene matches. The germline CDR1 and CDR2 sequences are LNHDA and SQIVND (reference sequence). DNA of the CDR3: TGTGCCAGTAGTCCGAGGACAGGGGGCAATCAGCCCCAGCATTTT. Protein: CASSPRTGGNQPQHF.

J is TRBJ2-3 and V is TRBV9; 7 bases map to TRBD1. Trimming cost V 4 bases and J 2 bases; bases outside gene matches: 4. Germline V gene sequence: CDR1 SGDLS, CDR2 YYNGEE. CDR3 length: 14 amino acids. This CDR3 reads CASSPGTATDTQYF. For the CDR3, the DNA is TGTGCCAGCAGCCCCGGGACAGCCACAGATACGCAGTATTTT.

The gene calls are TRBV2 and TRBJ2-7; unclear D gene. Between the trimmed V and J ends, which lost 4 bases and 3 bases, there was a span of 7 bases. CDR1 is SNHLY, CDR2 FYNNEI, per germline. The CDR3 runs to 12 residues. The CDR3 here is CASSVADYEQYF. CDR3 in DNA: TGTGCCAGCAGTGTGGCAGACTACGAGCAGTACTTC.

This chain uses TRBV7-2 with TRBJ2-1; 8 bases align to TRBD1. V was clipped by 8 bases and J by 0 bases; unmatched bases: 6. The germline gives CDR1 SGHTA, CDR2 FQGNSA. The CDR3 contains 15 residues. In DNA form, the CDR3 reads TGTGCCAGCGGAAAACAGGGGGGCTCCTACAATGAGCAGTTCTTC. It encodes CASGKQGGSYNEQFF.

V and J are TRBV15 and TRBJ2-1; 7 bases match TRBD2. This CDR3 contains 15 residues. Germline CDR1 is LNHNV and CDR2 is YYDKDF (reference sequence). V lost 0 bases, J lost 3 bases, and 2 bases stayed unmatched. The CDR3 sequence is CATSRDGGGYNEQFF. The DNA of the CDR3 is TGTGCCACCAGCAGAGATGGGGGGGGCTACAATGAGCAGTTCTTC.

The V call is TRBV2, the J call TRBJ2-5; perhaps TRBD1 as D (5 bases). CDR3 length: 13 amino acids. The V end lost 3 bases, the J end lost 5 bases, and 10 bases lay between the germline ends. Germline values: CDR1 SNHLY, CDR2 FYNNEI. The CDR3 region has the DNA TGTGCCAGCAGTGACAGGGTTAGGGAGACCCAGTACTTC. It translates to CASSDRVRETQYF.